These 12 T cell receptor beta chains were all obtained from the same sample, sequenced in a study of cytomegalovirus exposure and HLA in healthy donors. Produced via immunoSEQ multiplex PCR; TCRdb's table is partial and in-frame only. The data show approximately 230,000 clones, more than 75% seen once. Sequencing used PBMCs. All receptors derive from a young man in good health and CMV-seropositive.

This sequence joins TRBV4-1 and TRBJ2-3; D is uncertain. Germline V gene lookup returns CDR1 MGHRA and CDR2 YSYEKL. There are 15 residues in the CDR3. Trimming pared 5 bases from V and 0 bases from J, leaving 12 bases between. This CDR3 is CASSYRAESTDTQYF. Written as DNA, the CDR3 is TGCGCCAGCAGCTACCGGGCCGAGAGCACAGATACGCAGTATTTT.

This clone was seen a few times. The chain recombines TRBV5-1 with TRBJ1-2, with D perhaps TRBD1 (5 bases). From germline, CDR1 is SGHRS and CDR2 YFSETQ. The CDR3 length is 14 residues. V was shortened by 4 bases and J by 8 bases, with 18 bases between the two germline ends. CDR3 amino acids: CASSIEGRGWGYTF. The CDR3 region has the DNA TGCGCCAGCAGCATAGAGGGAAGGGGATGGGGCTACACCTTC.

The CDR3 DNA is TGTGCCCGGAAGGAACGGGGTGCTTACTACGAGCAGTACTTC. Amino acids: CARKERGAYYEQYF. The V and J genes are TRBV30 and TRBJ2-7; tentatively, D is TRBD2 (5 bases). The CDR3 contains 14 residues. V shed 8 bases and J shed 3 bases, with 20 bases lying between them. Per germline, CDR1 GTSNPN and CDR2 SVGIG (reference sequence).

The rearrangement uses TRBV19 and TRBJ1-1, with 7 bases fitting TRBD1. The CDR3 length is 14 residues. Germline CDR1 is LNHDA and CDR2 is SQIVND (reference sequence). V gave up 4 bases and J gave up 1 base; unmatched junction bases: 3. CDR3 in amino acids: CASSRGQTNTEAFF. The CDR3 bases are TGTGCCAGTAGTAGGGGACAGACGAACACTGAAGCTTTCTTT.

The chain carries TRBV6-5 and TRBJ2-3, with TRBD2 as a possible D gene (5 bases). The V and J ends lost 0 bases and 3 bases respectively, with 10 bases between them. Germline CDR1 is MNHEY and CDR2 is SVGAGI. CDR3 length: 15 residues. Here the CDR3 DNA reads TGTGCCAGCAGTTACTCTTCGTGGGAGACAGATACGCAGTATTTT. As protein: CASSYSSWETDTQYF.

The gene calls are TRBV4-1 and TRBJ1-5; D is unresolved. The CDR3 spans 15 residues. Trimming left V 2 bases short and J 2 bases short, with 10 bases between. Germline V lookup: CDR1 MGHRA, CDR2 YSYEKL. The CDR3 spells CASSQKQWGNQPQHF. CDR3 coding DNA: TGCGCCAGCAGCCAAAAACAGTGGGGCAATCAGCCCCAGCATTTT.

The V gene is TRBV5-1, the J gene TRBJ2-1, with D possibly TRBD2 on 6 matching bases. Trimming stripped 0 bases from V and 4 bases from J, with 23 bases between. Per germline, CDR1 SGHRS and CDR2 YFSETQ. The CDR3 spans 19 residues. CDR3 sequence reads: CASSLAGVGRARAYNEQFF. The DNA for the CDR3 is TGCGCCAGCAGCTTGGCGGGGGTTGGCAGGGCAAGAGCTTACAATGAGCAGTTCTTC.

The chain recombines TRBV28 with TRBJ2-7; D is unclear. Germline V gene sequence: CDR1 MDHEN, CDR2 SYDVKM. Deletions cut 2 bases from V and 1 base from J, with 9 bases between. The CDR3 is made up of 14 amino acids. CDR3 bases: TGTGCCAGCAGTTTAGGCAGGTTGTCCTACGAGCAGTACTTC. It translates to CASSLGRLSYEQYF.

The genes are TRBV19 and TRBJ2-3, with D possibly TRBD2 on 5 matching bases. There are 14 residues in the CDR3. Germline values: CDR1 LNHDA, CDR2 SQIVND (reference sequence). Trimming took 11 bases from V and 1 from J, leaving 16 bases between them. DNA for the CDR3: TGTGCCTCCCGGGCCGGGGTGGGCACAGATACGCAGTATTTT. This translates into CASRAGVGTDTQYF.

This chain joins TRBV9 and TRBJ2-1; D remains ambiguous. Germline CDR1 reads SGDLS; CDR2 reads YYNGEE. CDR3 length equals 16 residues. V was trimmed by 0 bases and J by 1 base, leaving 11 bases between them. CDR3 sequence reads: CASSVEARLSYNEQFF. The CDR3 bases are TGTGCCAGCAGCGTAGAGGCGCGGCTATCCTACAATGAGCAGTTCTTC.

The gene calls are TRBV7-9 and TRBJ1-3; TRBD1 matches at 7 bases. Germline assignment: CDR1 SEHNR and CDR2 FQNEAQ (reference sequence). CDR3 size: 14 residues. Trimming took 4 bases from V and 3 from J; bases not matched to a gene: 3. The CDR3 bases are TGTGCCAGCAGCTACGGACAGGTTGGAAACACCATATATTTT. This codes for CASSYGQVGNTIYF.

This chain joins TRBV28 and TRBJ2-5; D not resolved. Looked up from germline, CDR1 is MDHEN and CDR2 is SYDVKM. V shed 3 bases and J shed 8 bases, with 10 bases lying between them. The CDR3 totals 12 residues. In DNA, the CDR3 is TGTGCCAGCAGTTTGCCCGAAACAACCCAGTACTTC. This codes for CASSLPETTQYF.